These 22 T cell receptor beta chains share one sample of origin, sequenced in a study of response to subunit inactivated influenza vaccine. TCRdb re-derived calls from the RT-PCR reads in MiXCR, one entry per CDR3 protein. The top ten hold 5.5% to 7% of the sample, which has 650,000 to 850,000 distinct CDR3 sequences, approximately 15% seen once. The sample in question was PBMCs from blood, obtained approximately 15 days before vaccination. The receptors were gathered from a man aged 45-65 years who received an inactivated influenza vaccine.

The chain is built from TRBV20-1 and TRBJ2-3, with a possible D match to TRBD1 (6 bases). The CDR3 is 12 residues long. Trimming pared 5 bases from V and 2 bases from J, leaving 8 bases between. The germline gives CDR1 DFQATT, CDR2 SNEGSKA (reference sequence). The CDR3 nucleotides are TGCAGTGCTGGGGACAACACAGATACGCAGTATTTT. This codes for CSAGDNTDTQYF.

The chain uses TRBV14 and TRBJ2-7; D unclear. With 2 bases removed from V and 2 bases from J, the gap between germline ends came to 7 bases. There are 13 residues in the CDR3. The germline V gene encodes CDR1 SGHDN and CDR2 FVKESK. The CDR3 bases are TGTGCCAGCAGCCAAATAGGACCCTACGAGCAGTACTTC. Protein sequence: CASSQIGPYEQYF.

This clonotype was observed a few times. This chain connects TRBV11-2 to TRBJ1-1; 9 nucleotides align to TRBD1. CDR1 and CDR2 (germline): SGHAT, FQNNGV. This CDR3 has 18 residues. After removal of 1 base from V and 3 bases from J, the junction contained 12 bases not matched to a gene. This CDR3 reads CASSLGAEGTGWDTEAFF. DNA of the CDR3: TGTGCCAGCAGCTTAGGGGCCGAAGGGACAGGGTGGGACACTGAAGCTTTCTTT.

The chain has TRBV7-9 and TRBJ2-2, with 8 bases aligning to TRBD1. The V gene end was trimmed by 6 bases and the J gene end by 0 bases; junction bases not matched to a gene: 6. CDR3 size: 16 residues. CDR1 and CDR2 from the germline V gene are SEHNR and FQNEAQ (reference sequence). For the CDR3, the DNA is TGTGCCAGCAGGAACCAGGGGGCGGCGAACACCGGGGAGCTGTTTTTT. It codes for CASRNQGAANTGELFF.

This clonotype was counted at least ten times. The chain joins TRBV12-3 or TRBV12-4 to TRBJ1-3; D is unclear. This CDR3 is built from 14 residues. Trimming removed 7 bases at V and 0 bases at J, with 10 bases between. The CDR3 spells CASKPGLSGNTIYF. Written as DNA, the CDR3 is TGTGCCAGCAAGCCAGGTCTCTCTGGAAACACCATATATTTT.

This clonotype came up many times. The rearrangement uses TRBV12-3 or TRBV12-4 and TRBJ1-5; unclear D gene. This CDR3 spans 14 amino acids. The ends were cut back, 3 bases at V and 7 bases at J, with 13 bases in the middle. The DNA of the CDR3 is TGTGCCAGCAGTTTTTTGGAACTAGGCCAGCCCCAGCATTTT. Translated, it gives CASSFLELGQPQHF.

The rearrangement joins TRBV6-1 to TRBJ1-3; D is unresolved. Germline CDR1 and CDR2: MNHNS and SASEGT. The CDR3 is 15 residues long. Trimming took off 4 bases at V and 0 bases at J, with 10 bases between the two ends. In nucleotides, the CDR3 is TGTGCCAGCAGTGTAGGACGGCTCTCTGGAAACACCATATATTTT. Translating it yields CASSVGRLSGNTIYF.

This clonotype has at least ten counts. CDR3 residues: CATMDEGWEQFF. DNA of the CDR3: TGTGCCACCATGGATGAGGGATGGGAGCAGTTCTTC. The rearrangement links TRBV24-1 to TRBJ2-1; perhaps TRBD2 as D (5 bases). Trimming removed 8 bases at V and 10 bases at J, with 14 bases between. The CDR3 loop spans 12 amino acids. Germline loops: CDR1 KGHDR, CDR2 SFDVKD.

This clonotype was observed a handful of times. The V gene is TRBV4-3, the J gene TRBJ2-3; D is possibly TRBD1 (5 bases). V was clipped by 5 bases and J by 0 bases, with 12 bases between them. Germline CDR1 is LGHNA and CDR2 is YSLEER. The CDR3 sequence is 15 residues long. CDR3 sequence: CASSAKGPSTDTQYF. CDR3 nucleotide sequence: TGCGCCAGCAGCGCTAAGGGGCCCAGCACAGATACGCAGTATTTT.

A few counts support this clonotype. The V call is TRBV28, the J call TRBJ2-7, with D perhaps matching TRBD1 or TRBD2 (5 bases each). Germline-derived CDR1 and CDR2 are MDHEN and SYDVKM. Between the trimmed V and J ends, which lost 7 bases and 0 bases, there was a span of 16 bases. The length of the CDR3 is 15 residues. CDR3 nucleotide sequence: TGTGCCAGCACACCGGGGCCATGGGACTCCTACGAGCAGTACTTC. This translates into CASTPGPWDSYEQYF.

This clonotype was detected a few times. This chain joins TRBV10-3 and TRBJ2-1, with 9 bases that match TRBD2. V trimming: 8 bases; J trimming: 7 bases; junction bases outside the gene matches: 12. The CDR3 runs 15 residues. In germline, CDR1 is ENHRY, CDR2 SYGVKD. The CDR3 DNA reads TGTGCCATCGGGCCAGGGGCTAGCGGGGTAAATGAGCAGTTCTTC. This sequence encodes CAIGPGASGVNEQFF.

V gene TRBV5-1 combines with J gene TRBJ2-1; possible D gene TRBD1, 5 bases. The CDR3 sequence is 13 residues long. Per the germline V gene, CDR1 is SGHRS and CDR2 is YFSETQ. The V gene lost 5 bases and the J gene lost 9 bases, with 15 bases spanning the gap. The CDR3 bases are TGCGCCAGCAGGCAGAATCTTAGGGGTGAGCAGTTCTTC. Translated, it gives CASRQNLRGEQFF.

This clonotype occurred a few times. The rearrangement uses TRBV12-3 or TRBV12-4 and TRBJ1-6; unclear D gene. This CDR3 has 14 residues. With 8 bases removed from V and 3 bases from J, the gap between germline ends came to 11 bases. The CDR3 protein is CASRFGNYNSPLHF. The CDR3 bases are TGTGCCAGCCGATTCGGAAACTATAATTCACCCCTCCACTTT.

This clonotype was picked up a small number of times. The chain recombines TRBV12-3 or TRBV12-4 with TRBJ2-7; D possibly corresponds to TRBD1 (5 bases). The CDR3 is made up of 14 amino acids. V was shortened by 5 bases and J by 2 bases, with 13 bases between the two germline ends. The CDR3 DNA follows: TGTGCCAGCAGTAGGCTCGACAGAGCCTACGAGCAGTACTTC. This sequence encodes CASSRLDRAYEQYF.

This chain's CDR3 is CASSQGNNYGYTF. The CDR3 nucleotides are TGTGCCAGCAGCCAGGGGAACAACTATGGCTACACCTTC. The gene calls are TRBV4-2 and TRBJ1-2, with unresolved D. This CDR3 contains 13 residues. The V gene lost 3 bases and the J gene lost 2 bases, with 7 bases spanning the gap. Germline V gives CDR1 LGHNA, CDR2 YNFKEQ.

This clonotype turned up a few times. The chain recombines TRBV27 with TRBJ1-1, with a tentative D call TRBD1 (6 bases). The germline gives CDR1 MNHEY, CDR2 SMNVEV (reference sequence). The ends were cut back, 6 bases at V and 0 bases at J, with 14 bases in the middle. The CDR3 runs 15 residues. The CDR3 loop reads CASRPGHYMNTEAFF. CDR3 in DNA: TGTGCCAGCAGACCGGGACATTACATGAACACTGAAGCTTTCTTT.

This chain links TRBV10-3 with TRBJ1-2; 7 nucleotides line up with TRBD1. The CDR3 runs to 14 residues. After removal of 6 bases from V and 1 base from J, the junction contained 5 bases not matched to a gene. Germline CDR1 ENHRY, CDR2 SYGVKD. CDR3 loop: CAISLRQGNYGYTF. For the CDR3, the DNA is TGTGCCATCAGCTTACGACAGGGTAACTATGGCTACACCTTC.

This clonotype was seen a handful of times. The DNA of the CDR3 is TGTGCCAGCAGCGCTCGGGACATAAAGTACGAGCAGTACTTC. As protein: CASSARDIKYEQYF. The J gene is TRBJ2-7, the V gene TRBV7-2; possible D gene TRBD1, 6 bases. V was clipped by 5 bases and J by 4 bases, with 15 bases between them. CDR3 length equals 14 residues. The germline V gene encodes CDR1 SGHTA and CDR2 FQGNSA. Variable domain in full (rest from reference TRBV7-2 and TRBJ2-7): GAGVSQSPSNKVTEKGKDVELRCDPISGHTALYWYRQSLGQGLEFLIYFQGNSAPDKSGLPSDRFSAERTGGSVSTLTIQRTQQEDSAVYLCASSARDIKYEQYFGPGTRLTVT.

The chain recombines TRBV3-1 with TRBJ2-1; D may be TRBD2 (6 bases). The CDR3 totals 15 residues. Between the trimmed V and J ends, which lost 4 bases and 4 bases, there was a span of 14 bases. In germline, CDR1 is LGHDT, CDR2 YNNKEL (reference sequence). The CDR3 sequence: CASSPRELYYNEQFF. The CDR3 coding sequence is TGTGCCAGCAGCCCGCGGGAATTGTATTACAATGAGCAGTTCTTC.

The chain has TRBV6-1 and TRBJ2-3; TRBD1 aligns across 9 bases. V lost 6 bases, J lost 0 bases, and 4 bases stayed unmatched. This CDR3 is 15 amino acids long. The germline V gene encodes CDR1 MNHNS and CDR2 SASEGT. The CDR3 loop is CASRPDRGSTDTQYF. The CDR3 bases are TGTGCCAGCAGACCCGACAGGGGGAGCACAGATACGCAGTATTTT.

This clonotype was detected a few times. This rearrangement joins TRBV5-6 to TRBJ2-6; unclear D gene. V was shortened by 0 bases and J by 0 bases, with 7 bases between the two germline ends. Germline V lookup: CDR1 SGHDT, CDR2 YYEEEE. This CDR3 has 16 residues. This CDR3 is CASSLASASGANVLTF. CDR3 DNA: TGTGCCAGCAGCTTGGCCTCTGCCTCTGGGGCCAACGTCCTGACTTTC.

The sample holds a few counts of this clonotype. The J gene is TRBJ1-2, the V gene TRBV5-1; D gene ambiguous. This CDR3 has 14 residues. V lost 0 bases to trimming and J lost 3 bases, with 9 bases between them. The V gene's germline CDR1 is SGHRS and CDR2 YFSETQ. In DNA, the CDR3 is TGCGCCAGCAGCTTGGCCGCGAAGGACTATGGCTACACCTTC. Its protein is CASSLAAKDYGYTF.